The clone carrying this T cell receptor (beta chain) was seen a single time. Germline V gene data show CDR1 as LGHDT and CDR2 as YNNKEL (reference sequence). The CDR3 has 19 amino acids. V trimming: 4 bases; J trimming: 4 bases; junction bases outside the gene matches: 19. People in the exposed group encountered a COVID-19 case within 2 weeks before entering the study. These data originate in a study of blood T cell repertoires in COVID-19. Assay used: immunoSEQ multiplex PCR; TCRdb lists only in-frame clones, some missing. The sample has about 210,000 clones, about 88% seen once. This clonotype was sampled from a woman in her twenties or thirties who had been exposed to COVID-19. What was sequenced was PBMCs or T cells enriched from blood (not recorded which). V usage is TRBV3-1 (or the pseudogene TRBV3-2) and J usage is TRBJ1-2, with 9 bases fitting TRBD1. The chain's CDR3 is CASSRYRDRVLLGFYGYTF. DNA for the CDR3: TGTGCCAGCAGCCGTTACCGGGACAGGGTTCTACTAGGCTTCTATGGCTACACCTTC.